The 5 T cell receptor beta chains given below trace back to one sample, sequenced in a study of early T cells in non-severe SARS-CoV-2 infection. From the 5' RACE reads, TCRdb called clonotypes with MiXCR, one entry per CDR3 protein. Of 75,000 to 100,000 distinct CDR3 sequences in the sample, over 12% were seen once. The sample taken for sequencing was whole blood. Every receptor here comes from an adult who was a healthcare worker with PCR-confirmed SARS-CoV-2 infection or an uninfected control (not recorded which).

The V and J genes are TRBV30 and TRBJ1-2; 7 bases map to TRBD1. The V and J ends lost 6 bases and 5 bases, in that order; junction bases with no gene match: 6. From germline, CDR1 is GTSNPN and CDR2 SVGIG (reference sequence). The CDR3 length is 12 residues. CDR3 protein: CACWTGYYGYTF. The CDR3 DNA reads TGTGCCTGCTGGACAGGATATTATGGCTACACCTTC.

This clonotype was detected only a few times. The V call is TRBV5-6, the J call TRBJ1-1; tentative D call: TRBD1 (5 bases). Germline-derived CDR1 and CDR2 are SGHDT and YYEEEE. The length of the CDR3 is 17 residues. V dropped 1 base and J dropped 0 bases, with 16 bases sitting between them. The CDR3 spells CASSLYFREGVNTEAFF. DNA of the CDR3: TGTGCCAGCAGCTTGTATTTCAGGGAAGGGGTGAACACTGAAGCTTTCTTT.

The chain uses TRBV12-3 or TRBV12-4 and TRBJ2-1; D ambiguous. CDR3 size: 14 residues. V was clipped by 1 base and J by 1 base, with 5 bases between them. The CDR3 DNA is TGTGCCAGCAGTTTAGTAGGTTCCTACAATGAGCAGTTCTTC. It codes for CASSLVGSYNEQFF.

This clonotype came up many times. CDR3 region: CASSWTSGGNTQYF. The DNA for the CDR3 is TGTGCCAGCAGCTGGACTAGCGGGGGAAATACGCAGTATTTT. J is TRBJ2-3 and V is TRBV7-3, with 13 bases fitting TRBD2. Trimming took 4 bases from V and 7 from J; bases not matched to a gene: 2. In germline, CDR1 is SGHTA, CDR2 FQGTGA. The CDR3 totals 14 residues.

This clonotype has a count of ten or more. The chain couples TRBV5-1 to TRBJ2-3; TRBD2 matches at 7 bases. CDR1 is SGHRS, CDR2 YFSETQ, per germline. The length of the CDR3 is 15 residues. The J segment lost 3 bases and the V segment lost 0 bases, leaving 4 bases of the junction unmatched. The CDR3 bases are TGCGCCAGCAGCTTGGTGGGAGGGAAGACAGATACGCAGTATTTT. This sequence encodes CASSLVGGKTDTQYF.